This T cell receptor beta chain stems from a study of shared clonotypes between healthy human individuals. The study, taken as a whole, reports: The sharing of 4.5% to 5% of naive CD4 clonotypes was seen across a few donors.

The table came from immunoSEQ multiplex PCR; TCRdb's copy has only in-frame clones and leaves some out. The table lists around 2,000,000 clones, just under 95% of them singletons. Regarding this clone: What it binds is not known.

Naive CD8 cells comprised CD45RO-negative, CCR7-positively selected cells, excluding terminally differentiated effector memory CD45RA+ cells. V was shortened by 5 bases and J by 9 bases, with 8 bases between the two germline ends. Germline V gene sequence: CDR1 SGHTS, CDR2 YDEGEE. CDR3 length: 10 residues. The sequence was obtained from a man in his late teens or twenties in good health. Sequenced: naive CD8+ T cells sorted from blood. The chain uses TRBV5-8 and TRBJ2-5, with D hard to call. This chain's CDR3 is CASRPRAQYF. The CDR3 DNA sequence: TGTGCCAGCAGGCCCCGGGCCCAGTACTTC.